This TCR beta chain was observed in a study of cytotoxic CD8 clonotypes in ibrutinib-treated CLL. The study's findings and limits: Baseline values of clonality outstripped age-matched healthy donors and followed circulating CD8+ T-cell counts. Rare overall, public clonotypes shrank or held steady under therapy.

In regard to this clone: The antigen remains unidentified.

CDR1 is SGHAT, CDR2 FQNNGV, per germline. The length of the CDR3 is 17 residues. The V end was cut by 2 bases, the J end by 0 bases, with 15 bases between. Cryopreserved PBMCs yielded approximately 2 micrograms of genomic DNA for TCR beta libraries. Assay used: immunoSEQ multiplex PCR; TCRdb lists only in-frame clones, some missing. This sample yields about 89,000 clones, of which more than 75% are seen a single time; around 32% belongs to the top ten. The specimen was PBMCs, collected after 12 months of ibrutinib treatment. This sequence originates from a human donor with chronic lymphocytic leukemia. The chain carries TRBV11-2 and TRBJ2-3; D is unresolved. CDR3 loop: CASSLYRVGISTDTQYF. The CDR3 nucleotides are TGTGCCAGCAGCTTATATCGCGTAGGGATTAGCACAGATACGCAGTATTTT.